The clone carrying this TCR beta chain has only a few counts. As yet, its antigen is unknown. The germline V and J ends were trimmed by 5 bases and 3 bases, with 1 base remaining between them. CDR3 size: 10 residues. The germline CDR1 and CDR2 sequences are SNHLY and FYNNEI. The data belong to a study of graft-versus-host responses after intestinal transplantation. Bone marrow after transplant came from the posterior iliac crest or elsewhere. Here immunoSEQ multiplex PCR was the method, and the copy in TCRdb shows in-frame clones only, minus some. The sample lists some 70,000 clones; roughly 92% were seen once. The study's findings and limits: Those patients showing graft-donor T cell macrochimerism displayed high graft-versus-host to host-versus-graft clonal ratios in allografts. The authors found GvH clones in recipient marrow, some appearing first in ileum or blood.

The sample in question was bone marrow, obtained 734 days after intestinal transplantation. The source is a human patient who received an intestinal transplant, so some T cells may come from the graft donor. The genes are TRBV2 and TRBJ2-5, with no clear D. This CDR3 reads CASSKETQYF. In DNA form, the CDR3 reads TGTGCCAGCAGTAAAGAGACCCAGTACTTC.